These 5 T cell receptor beta chains share one sample of origin, sequenced in a study of T cell repertoires in cytomegalovirus infection. For these receptors, no antigen is known. TCRdb itself ran the reads through MiXCR, one entry per CDR3 protein. The table records approximately 500,000 distinct CDR3 sequences, about 33% of them present only once. Here the sequenced sample was cultured PBMCs, taken from culture after CMV antigen stimulation. The receptors here all came from a human donor in good health (CMV status not recorded). Some clones in this sample may be carry-over from other donors' samples.

The chain is built from TRBV10-1 and TRBJ1-5; D remains ambiguous. Germline V gene data show CDR1 as WNHNN and CDR2 as SYGVQD (reference sequence). CDR3 length: 14 amino acids. V was clipped by 9 bases and J by 3 bases, with 15 bases between them. The CDR3 DNA reads as TGCGCCAGGAGCCGGGCCGACTCCAATCAGCCCCAGCATTTT. Translation: CARSRADSNQPQHF.

The chain combines TRBV20-1 with TRBJ2-3; 10 nucleotides align to TRBD2. Germline assignment: CDR1 DFQATT and CDR2 SNEGSKA (reference sequence). The CDR3 consists of 15 residues. V lost 1 base, J lost 8 bases, and 9 bases stayed unmatched. The DNA for the CDR3 is TGCAGTGCTAGAGGAGGAGCGGGAGGGGTTTCTACGCAGTATTTT. Translating gives CSARGGAGGVSTQYF.

This clonotype turned up a few times. The chain uses TRBV6-5 and TRBJ2-3, with 12 bases fitting TRBD2. J gave up 4 bases and V 8 bases, and 7 bases lay outside the gene matches. The CDR3 is made up of 15 amino acids. Germline V lookup: CDR1 MNHEY, CDR2 SVGAGI. DNA for the CDR3: TGTGCCAGCTGTGTACTAGCGGGAGGTTCAGATACGCAGTATTTT. This translates into CASCVLAGGSDTQYF.

J is TRBJ1-1 and V is TRBV7-3; TRBD1 agrees at 7 bases. The CDR3 contains 12 residues. With 5 bases clipped from V and 9 bases from J, the junction kept 6 bases outside the gene matches. Per the germline V gene, CDR1 is SGHTA and CDR2 is FQGTGA. The CDR3: CASSTGQAKAFF. The DNA of the CDR3 is TGTGCCAGCAGCACTGGACAGGCAAAAGCTTTCTTT.

The rearrangement links TRBV7-2 to TRBJ1-2; 12 bases are a match to TRBD1. There are 15 residues in the CDR3. Germline V gives CDR1 SGHTA, CDR2 FQGNSA. With V trimmed by 4 bases and J by 8 bases, 8 bases remained unmatched. The CDR3 DNA reads TGTGCCAGCAGCTCCGGGACAGGGGGCGCGAGGGGCTACACCTTC. Its protein product is CASSSGTGGARGYTF.